These 30 T cell receptor beta chains were all obtained from the same sample, sequenced in a study of blood T cells in healthy people across ages. The use of a sample-barcoded 5' primer and a J-beta primer mix characterized a second PCR of roughly 6 to 11 cycles. TCRdb reprocessed the 5' RACE reads via MiXCR and lists one record per CDR3 protein. The sample gives hundreds of thousands of distinct CDR3 sequences, about 20% of which show up once; around 22% is in the top ten. The source material was blood. Every receptor here comes from a man between 70 and 80 years old in good health.

CDR3 residues: CASILGRNSYNEQFF. In nucleotides, the CDR3 is TGTGCCAGCATCCTGGGAAGGAACTCCTACAATGAGCAGTTCTTC. The rearrangement uses TRBV6-2 or TRBV6-3 and TRBJ2-1; D not resolved. Germline loops: CDR1 MNHEY, CDR2 SVGEGT. The CDR3 loop spans 15 amino acids. The V and J ends lost 7 bases and 0 bases respectively, with 13 bases between them.

This clonotype occurred a few times. The genes are TRBV18 and TRBJ1-4; D is unclear. CDR3 length: 16 residues. The germline V and J ends were trimmed by 2 bases and 8 bases, with 18 bases remaining between them. In germline, CDR1 is KGHSH, CDR2 LQKENI. CDR3 nucleotides: TGTGCCAGCTCACCATCTCACACAACGATCGCCGAAAAACTGTTTTTT. This codes for CASSPSHTTIAEKLFF.

The chain employs TRBV6-6 and TRBJ1-5; TRBD1 matches at 8 bases. Germline values: CDR1 MNHNY, CDR2 SVGAGI (reference sequence). The CDR3 has 15 residues. V lost 6 bases, J lost 3 bases, and 7 bases stayed unmatched. CDR3: CASRQQGADNQPQHF. The CDR3 bases are TGTGCCAGCAGGCAGCAGGGGGCGGACAATCAGCCCCAGCATTTT.

V gene TRBV6-1 combines with J gene TRBJ2-3; TRBD2 matches at 15 bases. The J segment lost 4 bases and the V segment lost 5 bases, leaving 7 bases of the junction unmatched. The CDR3 covers 17 residues. Germline loops: CDR1 MNHNS, CDR2 SASEGT. CDR3 sequence (DNA): TGTGCCAGCAGTAGAGGACTAGCGGGGGGGCAGGCAGATACGCAGTATTTT. As protein: CASSRGLAGGQADTQYF.

This clonotype was counted only a few times. One junction end disagrees with the germline gene, perhaps due to a read error. This chain uses TRBV20-1 with TRBJ1-4, with TRBD1 as a possible D gene (5 bases). Germline values: CDR1 DFQATT, CDR2 SNEGSKA (reference sequence). The CDR3 has 13 amino acids. CDR3 residues: CSTSRQGGEKLFF. CDR3 DNA sequence: TGCAGTACTAGTAGGCAGGGAGGCGAAAAACTGTTTTTT.

On this clonotype: This CDR3 fails to terminate in the conserved phenylalanine or tryptophan, so it likely reflects a read error. This chain connects TRBV11-2 to TRBJ2-2; D unresolved. Deletions cut 1 base from V and 8 bases from J, with 8 bases between. This CDR3 contains 13 residues. The germline V gene has CDR1 SGHAT and CDR2 FQNNGV. CDR3 amino acids: CASSLVVLGELFL. CDR3 nucleotide sequence: TGTGCCAGCAGCTTAGTCGTTCTTGGGGAGCTGTTTCTT.

The chain recombines TRBV9 with TRBJ2-2; the match to TRBD2 covers 9 bases. Germline V gives CDR1 SGDLS, CDR2 YYNGEE. The CDR3 covers 16 residues. Trimming at V came to 0 bases and at J to 6 bases, leaving 6 bases not matched to a gene. The DNA of the CDR3 is TGTGCCAGCAGCGTAGTTGGTAGCGGGAGCGCCGGGGAGCTGTTTTTT. It translates to CASSVVGSGSAGELFF.

The V gene is TRBV10-3, the J gene TRBJ2-1, with 10 bases aligning to TRBD2. Trimming cost V 5 bases and J 7 bases; bases outside gene matches: 5. The CDR3 spans 14 residues. CDR1 is ENHRY and CDR2 is SYGVKD in the germline V gene. The chain's CDR3 is CAISLAGVSNEQFF. CDR3 DNA sequence: TGTGCCATCAGTCTAGCGGGAGTTTCTAATGAGCAGTTCTTC.

The chain employs TRBV6-2 or TRBV6-3 and TRBJ1-4; no reliable D call. With 2 bases removed from V and 2 bases from J, the gap between germline ends came to 3 bases. The CDR3 spans 13 residues. Germline V gives CDR1 MNHEY, CDR2 SVGEGT. CDR3 residues: CASSYRTNEKLFF. The CDR3 DNA sequence: TGTGCCAGCAGTTACAGGACTAATGAAAAACTGTTTTTT.

V gene TRBV6-2 or TRBV6-3 combines with J gene TRBJ1-5; tentative D call: TRBD1 (5 bases). The V and J ends lost 5 bases and 0 bases respectively, with 11 bases between them. Per germline, CDR1 MNHEY and CDR2 SVGEGT. The CDR3 has 15 amino acids. The CDR3 DNA reads TGTGCCAGCAGTGGGACGGTTTATAGCAATCAGCCCCAGCATTTT. Protein sequence: CASSGTVYSNQPQHF.

The rearrangement links TRBV12-3 or TRBV12-4 to TRBJ2-3; D is uncertain. The CDR3 has 14 residues. V was shortened by 3 bases and J by 8 bases, with 15 bases between the two germline ends. CDR3 protein: CASSFGPAVSTQYF. DNA for the CDR3: TGTGCCAGCAGTTTTGGGCCAGCAGTTAGTACGCAGTATTTT.

V gene TRBV29-1 combines with J gene TRBJ1-2; no clear D. The CDR3 consists of 13 residues. Trimming shortened V by 1 base and J by 4 bases, and 10 bases separated the two germline ends. Germline-derived CDR1 and CDR2 are SQVTM and ANQGSEA. CDR3 nucleotides: TGCAGCGTTGAAGGGCAGGAGAGCTATGGCTACACCTTC. Its protein product is CSVEGQESYGYTF.

This clonotype has just a few counts. The V call is TRBV5-1, the J call TRBJ2-3, with 7 bases that match TRBD1. In germline, CDR1 is SGHRS, CDR2 YFSETQ. The V and J ends lost 4 bases and 4 bases, in that order; junction bases with no gene match: 6. The CDR3 extends over 14 amino acids. The CDR3 nucleotides read TGCGCCAGCAGCACAAGACAGGGTGCAGATACGCAGTATTTT. The encoded protein is CASSTRQGADTQYF.

This clonotype was counted only a few times. The chain carries TRBV5-1 and TRBJ1-1, with D possibly TRBD1 on 6 matching bases. Germline CDR1 and CDR2: SGHRS and YFSETQ. The V end lost 0 bases, the J end lost 1 base, and 10 bases lay between the germline ends. The CDR3 totals 15 residues. In DNA form, the CDR3 reads TGCGCCAGCAGCTTGGGGGGGGGACAGAACACTGAAGCTTTCTTT. This encodes CASSLGGGQNTEAFF.

The genes are TRBV20-1 and TRBJ2-1, with unresolved D. Germline CDR1 DFQATT, CDR2 SNEGSKA (reference sequence). Trimming left V 5 bases short and J 7 bases short, with 18 bases between. This CDR3 has 14 amino acids. The CDR3 reads CSAPPGLRSNEQFF. The CDR3 region has the DNA TGCAGTGCTCCCCCCGGGCTGAGGAGTAATGAGCAGTTCTTC.

This chain uses TRBV2 with TRBJ2-1, with no clear D. The ends were cut back, 4 bases at V and 10 bases at J, with 8 bases in the middle. In germline, CDR1 is SNHLY, CDR2 FYNNEI. The CDR3 is 11 residues long. CDR3 bases: TGTGCCAGCAGTGGCGCTAGGGAGCAGTTCTTC. It codes for CASSGAREQFF.

The chain couples TRBV20-1 to TRBJ1-5, with D uncertain. V shed 5 bases and J shed 1 base, with 9 bases lying between them. This CDR3 has 13 amino acids. Per the germline V gene, CDR1 is DFQATT and CDR2 is SNEGSKA (reference sequence). The CDR3 is CSAALGSNQPQHF. The DNA for the CDR3 is TGCAGTGCTGCCCTGGGGAGCAATCAGCCCCAGCATTTT.

This rearrangement joins TRBV5-1 to TRBJ2-1; 9 nucleotides line up with TRBD2. Germline lookup yields CDR1 SGHRS and CDR2 YFSETQ. The CDR3 is 15 residues long. J lost 6 bases, V lost 0 bases, and 4 bases had no gene match. CDR3 residues: CASSLEASGANEQFF. Here the CDR3 DNA reads TGCGCCAGCAGCTTGGAGGCTAGCGGGGCCAATGAGCAGTTCTTC.

The chain employs TRBV20-1 and TRBJ2-5; D unresolved. Germline-derived CDR1 and CDR2 are DFQATT and SNEGSKA (reference sequence). Trimming pared 3 bases from V and 2 bases from J, leaving 7 bases between. The CDR3 totals 12 residues. CDR3 residues: CSARILQETQYF. The CDR3 DNA reads as TGCAGTGCTAGGATACTACAAGAGACCCAGTACTTC.

The chain couples TRBV7-2 to TRBJ2-3; D not resolved. The germline V gene has CDR1 SGHTA and CDR2 FQGNSA. V gave up 2 bases and J gave up 2 bases, with 8 bases separating them. The CDR3 loop spans 14 amino acids. As DNA, the CDR3 is TGTGCCAGCAGCTTACAGTACCCCACAGATACGCAGTATTTT. This codes for CASSLQYPTDTQYF.

The chain couples TRBV3-1 to TRBJ2-3; possible D gene TRBD2, 6 bases. The germline CDR1 and CDR2 sequences are LGHDT and YNNKEL (reference sequence). V lost 4 bases to trimming and J lost 3 bases, with 20 bases between them. This CDR3 spans 17 amino acids. In DNA form, the CDR3 reads TGTGCCAGCAGCCGCACGGTGGTTAGCGGCCTTACAGATACGCAGTATTTT. It is translated as CASSRTVVSGLTDTQYF.

This clonotype was counted only a few times. The genes are TRBV6-6 and TRBJ1-5; tentatively, D is TRBD1 (5 bases). Germline V gene data show CDR1 as MNHNY and CDR2 as SVGAGI (reference sequence). V was cut by 6 bases and J by 7 bases, with 16 bases left in between. The CDR3 consists of 14 residues. The CDR3 nucleotides read TGTGCCAGCAGCCAGTCGGGGGGAGGCCAGCCCCAGCATTTT. It translates to CASSQSGGGQPQHF.

This clonotype turned up a few times. The CDR3 here is CASSSMGKDYGYTF. The CDR3 nucleotides are TGTGCCAGCAGCTCGATGGGAAAGGACTATGGCTACACCTTC. The rearrangement joins TRBV7-2 to TRBJ1-2; D is uncertain. Germline loops: CDR1 SGHTA, CDR2 FQGNSA. V lost 4 bases and J 3 bases, leaving 12 bases between the germline ends. There are 14 residues in the CDR3.

The chain combines TRBV6-5 with TRBJ2-6, with D unclear. This CDR3 comprises 13 residues. Trimming removed 8 bases at V and 2 bases at J, with 7 bases between. Germline V gene sequence: CDR1 MNHEY, CDR2 SVGAGI. The chain's CDR3 is CASLAPGANVLTF. Written as DNA, the CDR3 is TGTGCCAGCTTGGCCCCTGGGGCCAACGTCCTGACTTTC.

CDR3 in DNA: TGTGCCAGCAGCACCAATTATCCCACTAATGAAAAACTGTTTTTT. As protein: CASSTNYPTNEKLFF. The chain couples TRBV7-2 to TRBJ1-4; no definite D call. Trimming removed 5 bases at V and 2 bases at J, with 12 bases between. This CDR3 contains 15 residues. Germline CDR1 and CDR2: SGHTA and FQGNSA.

V is TRBV3-1 and J is TRBJ1-2, with D maybe TRBD1 (5 bases). The CDR3 length is 15 residues. Trimming shortened V by 4 bases and J by 0 bases, and 12 bases separated the two germline ends. Germline values: CDR1 LGHDT, CDR2 YNNKEL (reference sequence). The CDR3 spells CASSLGLPTNYGYTF. DNA of the CDR3: TGTGCCAGCAGCCTGGGACTCCCGACTAACTATGGCTACACCTTC. The full variable domain, in which reference TRBV3-1 and TRBJ1-2 provide the parts outside the CDR3, is DTAVSQTPKYLVTQMGNDKSIKCEQNLGHDTMYWYKQDSKKFLKIMFSYNNKELIINETVPNRFSPKSPDKAHLNLHINSLELGDSAVYFCASSLGLPTNYGYTFGSGTRLTVV.

The rearrangement uses TRBV12-3 or TRBV12-4 and TRBJ1-3; the D is unclear. V gave up 3 bases and J gave up 5 bases, with 8 bases separating them. CDR3 size: 13 residues. The CDR3 DNA reads as TGTGCCAGCAGTTTTGACACGAGAAACACCATATATTTT. Its protein product is CASSFDTRNTIYF.

This clonotype has more than one count but fewer than ten. The V and J genes are TRBV12-3 or TRBV12-4 and TRBJ2-3; D may be TRBD2 (5 bases). The V and J ends lost 2 bases and 9 bases respectively, with 12 bases between them. This CDR3 is 13 amino acids long. CDR3 nucleotides: TGTGCCAGCAGTTTACTTCAGAGGGAGACGCAGTATTTT. It specifies CASSLLQRETQYF.

J is TRBJ2-3 and V is TRBV9; TRBD2 matches 10 bases. Germline V CDR1 and CDR2: SGDLS, YYNGEE. The CDR3 length is 15 residues. J lost 7 bases, V lost 0 bases, and 5 bases had no gene match. For the CDR3, the DNA is TGTGCCAGCAGCGTAGGAGCGGGAGGGCCGAATACGCAGTATTTT. This codes for CASSVGAGGPNTQYF.

With regard to this clonotype: The junction shows a germline mismatch at one end, possibly a read error. The genes are TRBV7-2 and TRBJ2-1; 9 bases fit TRBD2. The CDR3 totals 15 residues. The germline V gene has CDR1 SGHTA and CDR2 FQGNSA. In nucleotides, the CDR3 is TGTGCCAGCAGCATAGCGGGGGTATCCTACAATGAGCAGTTCTTC. Residues: CASSIAGVSYNEQFF.